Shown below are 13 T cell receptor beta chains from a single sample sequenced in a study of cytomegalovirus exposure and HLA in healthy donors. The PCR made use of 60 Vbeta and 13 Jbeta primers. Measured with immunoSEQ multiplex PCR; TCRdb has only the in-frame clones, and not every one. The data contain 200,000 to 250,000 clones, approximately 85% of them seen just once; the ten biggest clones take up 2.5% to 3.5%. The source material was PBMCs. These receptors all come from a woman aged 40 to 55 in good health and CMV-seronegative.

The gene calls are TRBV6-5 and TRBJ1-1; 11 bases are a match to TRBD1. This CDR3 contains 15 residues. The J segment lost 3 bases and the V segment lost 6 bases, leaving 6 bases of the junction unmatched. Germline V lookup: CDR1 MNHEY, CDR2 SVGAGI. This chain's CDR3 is CASRGQGAGDTEAFF. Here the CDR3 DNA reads TGTGCCAGCAGAGGACAGGGGGCTGGGGACACTGAAGCTTTCTTT.

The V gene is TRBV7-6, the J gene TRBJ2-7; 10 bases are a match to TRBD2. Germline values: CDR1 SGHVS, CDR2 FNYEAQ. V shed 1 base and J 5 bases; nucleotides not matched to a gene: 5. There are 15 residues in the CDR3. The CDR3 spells CASSLGTSGYDEQYF. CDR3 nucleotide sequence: TGTGCCAGCAGCTTAGGGACTAGCGGATACGACGAGCAGTACTTC.

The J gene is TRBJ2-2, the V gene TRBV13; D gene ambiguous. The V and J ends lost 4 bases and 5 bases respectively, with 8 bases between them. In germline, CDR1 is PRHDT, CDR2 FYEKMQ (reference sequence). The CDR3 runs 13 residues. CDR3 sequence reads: CASSSGRTGELFF. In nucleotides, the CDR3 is TGTGCCAGCAGCTCAGGTCGGACCGGGGAGCTGTTTTTT.

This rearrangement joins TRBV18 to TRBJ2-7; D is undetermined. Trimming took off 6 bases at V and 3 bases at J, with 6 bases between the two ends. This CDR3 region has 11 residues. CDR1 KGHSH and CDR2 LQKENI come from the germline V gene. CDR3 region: CASSPGYEQYF. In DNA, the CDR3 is TGTGCCAGCTCTCCCGGCTACGAGCAGTACTTC.

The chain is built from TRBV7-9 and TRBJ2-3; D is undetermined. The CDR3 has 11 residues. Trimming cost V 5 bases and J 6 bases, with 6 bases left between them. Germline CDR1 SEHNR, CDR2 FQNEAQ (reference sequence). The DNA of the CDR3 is TGTGCCAGCAGCCCGGTGGATACGCAGTATTTT. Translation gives CASSPVDTQYF.

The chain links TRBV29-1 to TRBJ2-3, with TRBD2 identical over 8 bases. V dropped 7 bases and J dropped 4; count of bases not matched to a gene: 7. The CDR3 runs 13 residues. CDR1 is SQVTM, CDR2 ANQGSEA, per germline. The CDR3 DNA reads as TGCAGCGGGCTAGCGGGCGGTCCAGATACGCAGTATTTT. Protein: CSGLAGGPDTQYF.

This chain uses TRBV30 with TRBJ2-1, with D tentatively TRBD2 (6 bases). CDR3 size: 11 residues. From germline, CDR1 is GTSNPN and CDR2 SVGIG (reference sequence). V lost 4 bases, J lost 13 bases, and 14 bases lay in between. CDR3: CAWTHGGNQFF. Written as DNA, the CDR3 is TGTGCCTGGACCCATGGGGGGAATCAGTTCTTC. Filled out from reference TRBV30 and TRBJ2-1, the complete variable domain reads SQTIHQWPATLVQPVGSPLSLECTVEGTSNPNLYWYRQAAGRGLQLLFYSVGIGQISSEVPQNLSASRPQDRQFILSSKKLLLSDSGFYLCAWTHGGNQFFGPGTRLTVL.

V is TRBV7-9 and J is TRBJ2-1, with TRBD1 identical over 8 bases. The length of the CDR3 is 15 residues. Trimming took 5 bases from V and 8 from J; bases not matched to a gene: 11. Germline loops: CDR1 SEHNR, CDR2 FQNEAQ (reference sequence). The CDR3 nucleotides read TGTGCCAGCAGCGGGCGGACAGGGTCGGTTCATGAGCAGTTCTTC. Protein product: CASSGRTGSVHEQFF.

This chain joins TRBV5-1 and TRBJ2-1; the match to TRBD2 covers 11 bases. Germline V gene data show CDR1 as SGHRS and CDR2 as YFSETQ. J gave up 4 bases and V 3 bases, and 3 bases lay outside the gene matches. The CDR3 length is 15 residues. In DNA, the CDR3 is TGCGCCAGCAGCTATGGGACTAGCGGTTACAATGAGCAGTTCTTC. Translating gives CASSYGTSGYNEQFF.

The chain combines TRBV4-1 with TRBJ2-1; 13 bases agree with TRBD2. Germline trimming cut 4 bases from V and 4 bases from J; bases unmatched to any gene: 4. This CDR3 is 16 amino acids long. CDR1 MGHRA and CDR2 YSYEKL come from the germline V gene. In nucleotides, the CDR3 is TGCGCCAGCAGCCTTGGGACTAGCGGGATATACAATGAGCAGTTCTTC. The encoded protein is CASSLGTSGIYNEQFF.

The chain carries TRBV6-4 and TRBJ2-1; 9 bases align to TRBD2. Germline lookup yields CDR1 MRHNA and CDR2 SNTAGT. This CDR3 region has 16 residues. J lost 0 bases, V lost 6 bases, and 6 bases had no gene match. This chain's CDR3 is CASSVLAGSSYNEQFF. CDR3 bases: TGTGCCAGCAGCGTTCTAGCGGGGAGCTCCTACAATGAGCAGTTCTTC.

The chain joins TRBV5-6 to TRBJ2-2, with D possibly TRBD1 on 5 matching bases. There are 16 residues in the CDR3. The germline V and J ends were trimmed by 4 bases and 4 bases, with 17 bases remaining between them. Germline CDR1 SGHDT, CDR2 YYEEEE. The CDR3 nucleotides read TGTGCCAGCAGCGCCAGTGGGGCCATCTTCACCGGGGAGCTGTTTTTT. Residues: CASSASGAIFTGELFF. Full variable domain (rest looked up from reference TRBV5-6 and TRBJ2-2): DAGVTQSPTHLIKTRGQQVTLRCSPKSGHDTVSWYQQALGQGPQFIFQYYEEEERQRGNFPDRFSGHQFPNYSSELNVNALLLGDSALYLCASSASGAIFTGELFFGEGSRLTVL.

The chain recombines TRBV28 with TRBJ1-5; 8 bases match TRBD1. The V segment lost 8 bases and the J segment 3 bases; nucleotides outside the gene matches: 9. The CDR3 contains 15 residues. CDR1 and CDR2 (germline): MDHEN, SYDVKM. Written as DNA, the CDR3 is TGTGCCAGCGGCCCTCGGGACAGGCTCAATCAGCCCCAGCATTTT. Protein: CASGPRDRLNQPQHF.